A selection of T cell receptor beta chains follows, all from one sample in a study of T cell responses to AZD1222 COVID-19 vaccine. Only in-frame clones appear in the TCRdb table, and some are missing; sequencing was by immunoSEQ multiplex PCR. The sample contains roughly 180,000 clones, approximately 94% of which appear only once. This sample comprised peripheral blood, obtained 28 days after the second AZD1222 dose. Source of these receptors: an adult who received the AZD1222 COVID-19 vaccine. Each CDR3 is given with its conserved first and last residue. Each record gives: clone size, CDR3 length, V gene, J gene, D gene, CDR3 protein, CDR3 DNA. A D gene is named only where the DNA matches it firmly. Only part of the rows carry a size: once, few, many, or a class if the clone is expanded.

abundance: once
len: 11
v_gene: TRBV28
j_gene: TRBJ1-2
d_gene: NA
CDR3aa: CASFGLRGYTF
CDR3nt: TGTGCCAGCTTTGGGTTGCGTGGCTACACCTTC

abundance: NA
len: 13
v_gene: TRBV7-9
j_gene: TRBJ1-1
d_gene: NA
CDR3aa: CASSWGGNTEAFF
CDR3nt: TGTGCCAGCAGTTGGGGCGGGAACACTGAAGCTTTCTTT

abundance: NA
len: 13
v_gene: TRBV7-9
j_gene: TRBJ1-2
d_gene: TRBD1
CDR3aa: CASSRDRNYGYTF
CDR3nt: TGTGCCAGCAGCCGGGACAGGAACTATGGCTACACCTTC

abundance: NA
len: 15
v_gene: TRBV28
j_gene: TRBJ2-1
d_gene: TRBD2
CDR3aa: CASSRTGTRGPRQFF
CDR3nt: TGTGCCAGCAGTCGTACCGGGACTAGAGGTCCCAGGCAGTTCTTC

abundance: NA
len: 15
v_gene: TRBV7-9
j_gene: TRBJ1-1
d_gene: NA
CDR3aa: CASSLPREGDTEAFF
CDR3nt: TGTGCCAGCAGCTTACCCAGGGAAGGTGACACTGAAGCTTTCTTT

abundance: NA
len: 13
v_gene: TRBV3-1/TRBV3-2
j_gene: TRBJ1-6
d_gene: NA
CDR3aa: CASSQFGNSPLHF
CDR3nt: TGTGCCAGCAGCCAATTCGGTAATTCACCCCTCCACTTT

abundance: NA
len: 15
v_gene: TRBV19
j_gene: TRBJ1-4
d_gene: NA
CDR3aa: CASSPGGQRREKLFF
CDR3nt: TGTGCCAGTAGTCCGGGAGGCCAGAGGCGTGAAAAACTGTTTTTT

abundance: NA
len: 15
v_gene: TRBV19
j_gene: TRBJ1-1
d_gene: NA
CDR3aa: CASSIDYGGWGRAFF
CDR3nt: TGTGCCAGTAGTATTGATTACGGAGGTTGGGGGCGAGCTTTCTTT

abundance: NA
len: 13
v_gene: TRBV12-3/TRBV12-4
j_gene: TRBJ1-2
d_gene: TRBD1
CDR3aa: CASSNRGFYGYTF
CDR3nt: TGTGCCAGCAGCAACAGGGGGTTCTATGGCTACACCTTC

abundance: NA
len: 14
v_gene: TRBV19
j_gene: TRBJ2-3
d_gene: NA
CDR3aa: CASSIKTRTDTQYF
CDR3nt: TGTGCCAGTAGTATCAAGACTAGGACAGATACGCAGTATTTT

abundance: NA
len: 13
v_gene: TRBV30
j_gene: TRBJ1-1
d_gene: TRBD1
CDR3aa: CAWGQGLNTEAFF
CDR3nt: TGTGCCTGGGGACAGGGGCTGAACACTGAAGCTTTCTTT

abundance: NA
len: 15
v_gene: TRBV9
j_gene: TRBJ2-2
d_gene: NA
CDR3aa: CASSAPALRNGELFF
CDR3nt: TGTGCCAGCAGCGCACCGGCCCTCAGGAACGGGGAGCTGTTTTTT

abundance: NA
len: 15
v_gene: TRBV7-9
j_gene: TRBJ1-2
d_gene: NA
CDR3aa: CASSLALGVTYGYTF
CDR3nt: TGTGCCAGCAGCTTAGCGCTAGGGGTTACCTATGGCTACACCTTC

abundance: NA
len: 16
v_gene: TRBV7-7
j_gene: TRBJ2-7
d_gene: NA
CDR3aa: CASSLLRSGTSYEQYF
CDR3nt: TGTGCCAGCAGCCTTCTCCGGTCTGGGACCAGCTACGAGCAGTACTTC

abundance: NA
len: 15
v_gene: TRBV19
j_gene: TRBJ2-1
d_gene: TRBD2
CDR3aa: CASRPTSGGFNEQFF
CDR3nt: TGTGCCAGTAGGCCGACTAGCGGGGGGTTCAATGAGCAGTTCTTC

abundance: NA
len: 16
v_gene: TRBV7-8
j_gene: TRBJ2-3
d_gene: TRBD2
CDR3aa: CASSPYSGEGTDTQYF
CDR3nt: TGTGCCAGCAGCCCGTATAGCGGGGAAGGCACAGATACGCAGTATTTT

abundance: NA
len: 15
v_gene: TRBV5-1
j_gene: TRBJ2-1
d_gene: TRBD1
CDR3aa: CASSLDRGKLGEQFF
CDR3nt: TGCGCCAGCAGCTTAGACAGGGGTAAGCTGGGTGAGCAGTTCTTC

abundance: NA
len: 13
v_gene: TRBV7-3
j_gene: TRBJ1-5
d_gene: NA
CDR3aa: CASSLDGNQPQHF
CDR3nt: TGTGCCAGCAGCTTAGACGGCAATCAGCCCCAGCATTTT

abundance: NA
len: 12
v_gene: TRBV19
j_gene: TRBJ1-3
d_gene: NA
CDR3aa: CASSEHPNTIYF
CDR3nt: TGTGCCAGTAGCGAGCACCCGAACACCATATATTTT

abundance: NA
len: 15
v_gene: TRBV5-1
j_gene: TRBJ1-3
d_gene: NA
CDR3aa: CASSPEPRGGNTIYF
CDR3nt: TGCGCCAGCAGCCCCGAACCCCGGGGGGGAAACACCATATATTTT

abundance: NA
len: 15
v_gene: TRBV7-3
j_gene: TRBJ2-2
d_gene: NA
CDR3aa: CASSRTAENTGELFF
CDR3nt: TGTGCCAGCAGCAGGACAGCGGAGAACACCGGGGAGCTGTTTTTT

abundance: NA
len: 14
v_gene: TRBV7-2
j_gene: TRBJ2-5
d_gene: NA
CDR3aa: CASSPMTVQETQYF
CDR3nt: TGTGCCAGCAGCCCGATGACAGTGCAAGAGACCCAGTACTTC

abundance: NA
len: 14
v_gene: TRBV5-1
j_gene: TRBJ2-7
d_gene: TRBD1
CDR3aa: CASSMRTGPYEQYF
CDR3nt: TGCGCCAGCAGTATGAGGACAGGTCCCTACGAGCAGTACTTC

abundance: NA
len: 15
v_gene: TRBV7-3
j_gene: TRBJ2-5
d_gene: NA
CDR3aa: CASSRYSGSQETQYF
CDR3nt: TGTGCCAGCAGCCGATATAGCGGTTCCCAAGAGACCCAGTACTTC

abundance: NA
len: 11
v_gene: TRBV20-1
j_gene: TRBJ1-1
d_gene: NA
CDR3aa: CSAGKPAEAFF
CDR3nt: TGCAGTGCTGGAAAGCCGGCTGAAGCTTTCTTT